The clone carrying this TCR beta chain was observed many times. Its antigen is currently unknown. V was clipped by 1 base and J by 3 bases; unmatched bases: 6. This CDR3 is built from 16 residues. CDR1 and CDR2 (germline): LGHNA, YNFKEQ. These data originate in a study of T-cell memory formation after mild COVID-19. Study-level findings and limits: Some clones that responded were present in memory (sampled pre-infection), which suggests cross-reactive memory joined. CD4/CD8 balance held among clones contracting day 15 to 85, and later expanders leaned CD4+. The study found contracting CD4+ clones mainly in CM and EM and contracting CD8+ clones in EMRA.

Constant-segment primers served in 5'RACE that generated TCR alpha and TCR beta cDNA libraries bearing sample barcodes and UMIs. Each CDR3 protein gets one entry after TCRdb re-called the 5' RACE reads with MiXCR. Seen here are approximately 270,000 distinct CDR3 sequences, about a sixth observed once, and the top ten hold less than 30%. The J gene is TRBJ2-3, the V gene TRBV4-2; 8 bases are a match to TRBD2. Sequencing was done on a sample of PBMCs or a T cell subset sorted from them (not recorded which). The TCR comes from a man younger than 35 who had mild COVID-19 (a few samples of this study predate the infection). Cell type and time point are not known. CDR3 in amino acids: CASSQGWRGETDTQYF. CDR3 nucleotides: TGTGCCAGCAGCCAAGGGTGGCGGGGGGAAACAGATACGCAGTATTTT.